These 12 T cell receptor beta chains share one sample of origin, sequenced in a study of T cells in Graves' hyperthyroidism and ophthalmopathy. From RNA transcripts, TCR beta CDR3 regions were amplified. Researchers ran a first-round RT-PCR on the TCR CDR3 using the HTBI primer set. MiXCR, run by TCRdb on the multiplex PCR reads, gives a single entry per CDR3 protein. Of 450,000 to 600,000 distinct CDR3 sequences in the sample, just under 20% were seen once. The sequenced sample was blood. These receptors were obtained from a middle-aged man with Graves' ophthalmopathy.

This clonotype was detected a few times. This chain connects TRBV11-2 to TRBJ2-1; D remains ambiguous. Looked up from germline, CDR1 is SGHAT and CDR2 is FQNNGV. The CDR3 has 18 residues. V was clipped by 0 bases and J by 4 bases, with 19 bases between them. The CDR3 sequence is CASSLDGRTRHLYNEQFF. The CDR3 region has the DNA TGTGCCAGCAGCTTAGACGGCAGAACCAGGCATCTTTACAATGAGCAGTTCTTC.

V gene TRBV5-6 combines with J gene TRBJ1-1; possibly TRBD1 for D (5 bases). V lost 4 bases, J lost 1 base, and 23 bases lay in between. The germline CDR1 and CDR2 sequences are SGHDT and YYEEEE. CDR3 length equals 18 residues. This CDR3 is CASSPARKGFGGNTEAFF. CDR3 bases: TGTGCCAGCAGCCCCGCTCGAAAAGGGTTTGGGGGGAACACTGAAGCTTTCTTT.

This clonotype was seen a handful of times. A read error may account for a junction end that differs from germline. The V call is TRBV20-1, the J call TRBJ1-2; D is ambiguous. This CDR3 region has 16 residues. The V gene's germline CDR1 is DFQATT and CDR2 SNEGSKA (reference sequence). This chain's CDR3 is CSARDPALQFNYGYTF. In nucleotides, the CDR3 is TGCAGTGCAAGAGATCCAGCTTTACAGTTTAACTATGGCTACACCTTC.

The CDR3 nucleotides are TGCGCCAGCAGCTCGGCCAGTAGAAGCTACGAGCAGTACTTC. This gives the protein CASSSASRSYEQYF. The chain is built from TRBV5-1 and TRBJ2-7; D call uncertain. The V gene lost 3 bases and the J gene lost 3 bases, with 13 bases spanning the gap. The CDR3 consists of 14 residues. Germline CDR1 and CDR2: SGHRS and YFSETQ.

This clonotype was observed a few times. The chain employs TRBV5-1 and TRBJ2-2; D remains unclear. CDR1 SGHRS and CDR2 YFSETQ come from the germline V gene. The CDR3 runs to 15 residues. With 0 bases removed from V and 1 base from J, the gap between germline ends came to 7 bases. CDR3 region: CASSLGQENTGELFF. CDR3 in DNA: TGCGCCAGCAGCTTGGGGCAGGAGAACACCGGGGAGCTGTTTTTT.

This clonotype was found a few times. The chain is built from TRBV18 and TRBJ1-1; unclear D gene. V dropped 3 bases and J dropped 3 bases, with 11 bases sitting between them. The V gene's germline CDR1 is KGHSH and CDR2 LQKENI. This CDR3 contains 14 residues. CDR3 sequence reads: CASSPTVKDTEAFF. Written as DNA, the CDR3 is TGTGCCAGCTCACCGACGGTAAAAGACACTGAAGCTTTCTTT.

This clonotype has a count of ten or more. The CDR3 reads CSATLLAKNIQYF. CDR3 nucleotides: TGCAGTGCTACATTGTTAGCCAAAAACATTCAGTACTTC. This chain uses TRBV20-1 with TRBJ2-4; no firm D call. Per germline, CDR1 DFQATT and CDR2 SNEGSKA (reference sequence). Trimming removed 4 bases from V and 0 bases from J, with 7 bases in between. This CDR3 has 13 amino acids.

The J gene is TRBJ2-3, the V gene TRBV5-1; unclear D gene. CDR3 length equals 14 residues. Germline-derived CDR1 and CDR2 are SGHRS and YFSETQ. V gave up 0 bases and J gave up 6 bases, with 11 bases separating them. The CDR3 here is CASSLGGARDTQYF. The CDR3 DNA follows: TGCGCCAGCAGCTTGGGCGGTGCCCGGGATACGCAGTATTTT.

The chain combines TRBV14 with TRBJ2-3; 14 bases agree with TRBD2. There are 18 residues in the CDR3. J lost 3 bases, V lost 4 bases, and 9 bases had no gene match. In germline, CDR1 is SGHDN, CDR2 FVKESK. CDR3 nucleotide sequence: TGTGCCAGCAGCCGACTAGCGGGAGGGCCGGGTTTTACAGATACGCAGTATTTT. It specifies CASSRLAGGPGFTDTQYF.

This clonotype was seen many times. The chain couples TRBV11-2 to TRBJ2-5; 10 bases agree with TRBD2. The CDR3 runs 15 residues. CDR1 and CDR2 (germline): SGHAT, FQNNGV. V lost 0 bases to trimming and J lost 7 bases; unmatched junction nucleotides: 5. CDR3 amino acids: CASSLDLQREGTQYF. The CDR3 DNA sequence: TGTGCCAGCAGCTTAGATCTTCAGCGGGAGGGGACCCAGTACTTC.

This clonotype has ten or more counts. The chain has TRBV30 and TRBJ1-2; D ambiguous. CDR1 is GTSNPN, CDR2 SVGIG, per germline (reference sequence). The CDR3 spans 11 residues. V was cut by 3 bases and J by 1 base, with 3 bases left in between. DNA for the CDR3: TGTGCCTGGAGCAGTAACTATGGCTACACCTTC. Translating it yields CAWSSNYGYTF.

This clonotype occurred many times. CDR3 DNA sequence: TGTGCCAGCATACCGGGACAGGGGTCTCTAGCGGGAACCTACAATGAGCAGTTCTTC. Its translation is CASIPGQGSLAGTYNEQFF. The V and J genes are TRBV7-9 and TRBJ2-1, with TRBD1 as a possible D gene (10 bases). Trimming left V 7 bases short and J 2 bases short, with 27 bases between. Germline loops: CDR1 SEHNR, CDR2 FQNEAQ (reference sequence). The CDR3 extends over 19 amino acids. Filled out from reference TRBV7-9 and TRBJ2-1, the complete variable domain reads DTGVSQNPRHKITKRGQNVTFRCDPISEHNRLYWYRQTLGQGPEFLTYFQNEAQLEKSRLLSDRFSAERPKGSFSTLEIQRTEQGDSAMYLCASIPGQGSLAGTYNEQFFGPGTRLTVL.